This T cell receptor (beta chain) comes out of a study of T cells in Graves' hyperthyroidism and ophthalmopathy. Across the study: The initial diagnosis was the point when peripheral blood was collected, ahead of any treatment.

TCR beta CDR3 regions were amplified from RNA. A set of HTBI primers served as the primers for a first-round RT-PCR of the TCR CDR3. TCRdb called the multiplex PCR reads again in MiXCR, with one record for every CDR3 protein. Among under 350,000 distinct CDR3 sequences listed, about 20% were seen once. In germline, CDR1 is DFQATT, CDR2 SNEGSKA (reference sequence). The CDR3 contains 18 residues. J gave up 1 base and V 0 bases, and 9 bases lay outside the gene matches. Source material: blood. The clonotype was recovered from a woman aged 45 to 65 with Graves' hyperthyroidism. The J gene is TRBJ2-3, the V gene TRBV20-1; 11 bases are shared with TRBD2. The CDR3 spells CSAREGGLAALGTDTQYF. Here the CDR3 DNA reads TGCAGTGCTAGAGAGGGGGGACTAGCGGCCCTAGGCACAGATACGCAGTATTTT.